This TCR beta chain was profiled in a study of blood T cell repertoires in COVID-19. This clone was counted a single time. Only in-frame clones appear in the TCRdb table, and some are missing; sequencing was by immunoSEQ multiplex PCR. The sample shows hundreds of thousands of clones, just over 90% of them seen only once. Participants reported their clinical history, and cohort assignment relied on those reports. Trimming stripped 3 bases from V and 4 bases from J, with 12 bases between. The CDR3 is made up of 14 amino acids. Looked up from germline, CDR1 is SGHTA and CDR2 is FQGTGA. The TCR was taken from a woman aged 18-29 years who had recovered from COVID-19. The V and J genes are TRBV7-3 and TRBJ1-1, with D possibly TRBD1 on 5 matching bases. What was sequenced was PBMCs or T cells enriched from blood (not recorded which). The CDR3 is CASSFTGPSTEAFF. The CDR3 region has the DNA TGTGCCAGCAGCTTCACAGGTCCTAGCACTGAAGCTTTCTTT.